The rows below give T cell receptor beta chains drawn from one sample of a study of post-analysis software for immune sequencing data. MiXCR, applied by TCRdb to the PCR reads, yields one record per CDR3 protein. The sample holds 400,000 to 500,000 distinct CDR3 sequences, about 40% seen once. Source material: blood. The receptors stem from a girl aged 2-10 years with multiple sclerosis. Each CDR3 is given with its conserved first and last residue. A D gene is named only where the DNA matches it firmly. Expanded clones get a size class; other rows say once, few or many, or leave the size out.

>13|NA|NA|TRBJ1-2|TRBV2
CASTEGTGYGYTF
TGTGCCAGCACCGAGGGCACCGGCTATGGCTACACCTTC
>16|NA|NA|TRBJ2-6|TRBV5-1
CASSLTGQGGANVLTF
TGCGCCAGCAGCTTGACGGGCCAGGGAGGGGCCAACGTCCTGACTTTC
>15|TRBD1|NA|TRBJ1-1|TRBV29-1
CSVAHRGGKSTEAFF
TGCAGCGTCGCCCACAGGGGAGGGAAGAGCACTGAAGCTTTCTTT
>15|NA|few|TRBJ1-4|TRBV5-5
CASSVRQSTNEKLFF
TGTGCCAGCAGCGTGCGACAGTCAACTAATGAAAAACTGTTTTTT
>13|NA|few|TRBJ2-3|TRBV29-1
CSVVVGASDTQYF
TGCAGCGTTGTGGTTGGTGCTTCAGATACGCAGTATTTT
>14|NA|NA|TRBJ2-1|TRBV28
CASRSQPRYNEQFF
TGTGCCAGCAGATCCCAGCCCCGGTACAATGAGCAGTTCTTC
>14|TRBD2|NA|TRBJ2-4|TRBV29-1
CSTRTSGVTGAQYF
TGCAGCACGAGGACTAGCGGGGTAACGGGGGCCCAGTACTTC
>17|NA|few|TRBJ1-6|TRBV27
CASSLWSFEAYNSPLHF
TGTGCCAGCAGTTTATGGTCCTTTGAGGCCTATAATTCACCCCTCCACTTT
>14|TRBD2|NA|TRBJ2-1|TRBV6-1
CASRPSGNGNEQFF
TGTGCCAGCAGGCCTAGCGGGAACGGTAATGAGCAGTTCTTC
>13|NA|many|TRBJ1-5|TRBV6-6
CASSYPIGQPQHF
TGTGCCAGCAGTTACCCAATAGGTCAGCCCCAGCATTTT
>12|NA|few|TRBJ1-2|TRBV9
CASSVDQGGYTF
TGTGCCAGCAGCGTAGACCAGGGTGGCTACACCTTC
>11|NA|few|TRBJ1-2|TRBV28
CASSLWGGYTF
TGTGCCAGCAGTTTATGGGGAGGCTACACCTTC
>15|NA|NA|TRBJ2-1|TRBV7-3
CASSPHKSSYNEQFF
TGTGCCAGCAGTCCCCATAAGAGCTCCTACAATGAGCAGTTCTTC
>16|TRBD2|few|TRBJ2-1|TRBV9
CASSAIRLAGHSEQFF
TGTGCCAGCAGCGCCATCAGACTAGCGGGGCACAGTGAGCAGTTCTTC